A single sample is the source of the 32 T cell receptor beta chains below, sequenced in a study of cytomegalovirus exposure and HLA in healthy donors. Some clones are missing from TCRdb's copy, which holds only in-frame ones; the method was immunoSEQ multiplex PCR. This table has about 66,000 clones, about 97% appearing once. The material sequenced was PBMCs. Receptors were obtained from a young woman in good health and CMV-seropositive.

The chain recombines TRBV6-1 with TRBJ2-4; D not certain. Trimming left V 7 bases short and J 9 bases short, with 13 bases between. From germline, CDR1 is MNHNS and CDR2 SASEGT. The CDR3 totals 12 residues. The DNA of the CDR3 is TGTGCCAGCACTGAGATCTTCGGCATTCAGTACTTC. As protein: CASTEIFGIQYF.

The chain carries TRBV6-5 and TRBJ2-7, with 10 bases aligning to TRBD1. Trimming cost V 7 bases and J 4 bases; bases outside gene matches: 7. From germline, CDR1 is MNHEY and CDR2 SVGAGI. CDR3 length: 14 amino acids. CDR3 DNA sequence: TGTGCCAGCACCCGGACAGGGGGAGTATACGAGCAGTACTTC. Translating it yields CASTRTGGVYEQYF.

The chain couples TRBV5-4 to TRBJ1-1; D gene uncertain. The CDR3 contains 15 residues. CDR1 and CDR2 (germline): SGHNT, YYREEE (reference sequence). V lost 0 bases and J lost 0, with 9 bases in between. CDR3 protein: CASSLVGSMNTEAFF. CDR3 DNA sequence: TGTGCCAGCAGCTTGGTGGGCAGTATGAACACTGAAGCTTTCTTT.

V gene TRBV10-2 combines with J gene TRBJ2-7, with 7 bases identical to TRBD1. Germline CDR1 reads WSHSY; CDR2 reads SAAADI. This CDR3 contains 15 residues. The ends lost 5 bases at V and 1 base at J; junction bases unmatched: 8. CDR3 residues: CASSPRQGSSYEQYF. CDR3 in DNA: TGCGCCAGCAGTCCGAGACAGGGTTCTTCCTACGAGCAGTACTTC.

V gene TRBV7-9 combines with J gene TRBJ2-7, with 7 positions matching TRBD1. Looked up from germline, CDR1 is SEHNR and CDR2 is FQNEAQ (reference sequence). The CDR3 is made up of 14 amino acids. V lost 5 bases, J lost 3 bases, and 7 bases stayed unmatched. This chain's CDR3 is CASSPRGDSYEQYF. DNA for the CDR3: TGTGCCAGCAGCCCACGTGGGGACAGCTACGAGCAGTACTTC.

The V call is TRBV18, the J call TRBJ1-5, with D possibly being TRBD1 (6 bases). There are 15 residues in the CDR3. The ends were cut back, 0 bases at V and 5 bases at J, with 11 bases in the middle. Germline V gene data show CDR1 as KGHSH and CDR2 as LQKENI. CDR3 nucleotide sequence: TGTGCCAGCTCACCACCGGGGGGGCCGGATCAGCCCCAGCATTTT. Encoded protein: CASSPPGGPDQPQHF.

This chain joins TRBV5-1 and TRBJ2-1; D unclear. The CDR3 extends over 15 amino acids. CDR1 is SGHRS, CDR2 YFSETQ, per germline. V was shortened by 0 bases and J by 3 bases, with 10 bases between the two germline ends. The CDR3 bases are TGCGCCAGCAGCTTGGGATCGGCGGACTACAATGAGCAGTTCTTC. It yields the protein CASSLGSADYNEQFF.

The chain uses TRBV29-1 and TRBJ2-3, with D possibly being TRBD1 (6 bases). V shed 5 bases and J shed 1 base, with 19 bases lying between them. This CDR3 is 16 amino acids long. CDR1 is SQVTM, CDR2 ANQGSEA, per germline. The CDR3 bases are TGCAGCGTTAAACGGGGCAGGGGTCAGGGCACAGATACGCAGTATTTT. Encoded protein: CSVKRGRGQGTDTQYF.

This sequence joins TRBV5-1 and TRBJ2-7, with D hard to call. In germline, CDR1 is SGHRS, CDR2 YFSETQ. V was pared by 0 bases and J by 2 bases, with 9 bases between. CDR3 size: 14 residues. This CDR3 reads CASSLGERAYEQYF. CDR3 nucleotide sequence: TGCGCCAGCAGCTTGGGAGAGAGAGCCTACGAGCAGTACTTC.

The genes are TRBV5-5 and TRBJ1-3; D is unresolved. V shed 4 bases and J shed 0 bases, with 8 bases lying between them. The CDR3 has 14 amino acids. Germline assignment: CDR1 SGHKS and CDR2 YYEKEE (reference sequence). For the CDR3, the DNA is TGTGCCAGCAGCGTAGACATCTCTGGAAACACCATATATTTT. As protein: CASSVDISGNTIYF.

This chain links TRBV6-5 with TRBJ2-2, with D possibly matching TRBD1 (5 bases). The CDR3 covers 13 residues. Germline-derived CDR1 and CDR2 are MNHEY and SVGAGI. Trimming took off 7 bases at V and 4 bases at J, with 10 bases between the two ends. CDR3 DNA sequence: TGTGCCAGCACCGAAGGGGTCACCGGGGAGCTGTTTTTT. Its protein product is CASTEGVTGELFF.

This chain links TRBV21-1 with TRBJ2-1; the table gives TRBD1 as D, unverified against the DNA. TRBV21-1 is classified as a pseudogene. The CDR3 sequence is 17 residues long. CDR3 DNA: TGTGCCAGCAGCAAAGATTCGGTACAGAGCTCCTACAATGAGCAGTTCTTC. It encodes CASSKDSVQSSYNEQFF.

The chain couples TRBV28 to TRBJ2-1, with D uncertain. The CDR3 covers 14 residues. Trimming took off 1 base at V and 4 bases at J, with 8 bases between the two ends. Germline assignment: CDR1 MDHEN and CDR2 SYDVKM. CDR3 DNA sequence: TGTGCCAGCAGTTTATTTTCCAGTTACAATGAGCAGTTCTTC. Its translation is CASSLFSSYNEQFF.

This clone was observed a single time. The chain recombines TRBV19 with TRBJ2-2; D might be TRBD2 (5 bases). Germline CDR1 and CDR2: LNHDA and SQIVND (reference sequence). Trimming pared 4 bases from V and 6 bases from J, leaving 18 bases between. This CDR3 is 16 amino acids long. The CDR3 sequence: CASSTRTGWASGELFF. CDR3 nucleotides: TGTGCCAGTAGTACCCGGACTGGGTGGGCCTCCGGGGAGCTGTTTTTT.

The CDR3 is CASSHIWSSGISQGRGNEQFF. CDR3 sequence (DNA): TGTGCCAGCAGCCATATTTGGTCAAGCGGGATCTCCCAGGGTAGGGGCAATGAGCAGTTCTTC. This chain links TRBV4-2 with TRBJ2-1, with TRBD2 matching over 7 bases. Germline assignment: CDR1 LGHNA and CDR2 YNFKEQ. Trimming cost V 3 bases and J 6 bases; bases outside gene matches: 26. This CDR3 contains 21 residues.

This chain links TRBV9 with TRBJ2-2, with D hard to call. CDR1 SGDLS and CDR2 YYNGEE come from the germline V gene. This CDR3 comprises 11 residues. V dropped 4 bases and J dropped 7 bases, with 5 bases sitting between them. DNA of the CDR3: TGTGCCAGCAGCTTTAGCGGGGAGCTGTTTTTT. Protein product: CASSFSGELFF.

This chain joins TRBV19 and TRBJ2-7, with 9 bases aligning to TRBD2. Per the germline V gene, CDR1 is LNHDA and CDR2 is SQIVND (reference sequence). Germline trimming cut 3 bases from V and 5 bases from J; bases unmatched to any gene: 8. The CDR3 totals 15 residues. The DNA of the CDR3 is TGTGCCAGTAGTATGAGGCGGGAGGGCCCCCACGAGCAGTACTTC. It encodes CASSMRREGPHEQYF.

This chain connects TRBV7-9 to TRBJ1-1; D uncertain. The V gene's germline CDR1 is SEHNR and CDR2 FQNEAQ (reference sequence). The CDR3 loop spans 13 amino acids. V lost 1 base, J lost 4 bases, and 7 bases lay in between. The CDR3 spells CASSLVAGTEAFF. CDR3 DNA: TGTGCCAGCAGCTTAGTTGCAGGCACTGAAGCTTTCTTT.

J is TRBJ2-2 and V is TRBV5-1; 10 nucleotides agree with TRBD2. Germline loops: CDR1 SGHRS, CDR2 YFSETQ. CDR3 size: 19 residues. Trimming cost V 0 bases and J 0 bases; bases outside gene matches: 8. The CDR3 loop is CASSLDPELAGSNTGELFF. The CDR3 DNA is TGCGCCAGCAGCTTGGATCCGGAACTAGCGGGATCGAACACCGGGGAGCTGTTTTTT.

This clone was seen just once. J is TRBJ1-1 and V is TRBV4-1, with a possible D match to TRBD1 (5 bases). Germline V gene sequence: CDR1 MGHRA, CDR2 YSYEKL. V was shortened by 2 bases and J by 3 bases, with 13 bases between the two germline ends. This CDR3 is 15 amino acids long. The CDR3 protein is CASSQPQEGHTEAFF. As DNA, the CDR3 is TGCGCCAGCAGCCAACCCCAGGAGGGGCACACTGAAGCTTTCTTT.

The chain couples TRBV30 to TRBJ1-1; D not resolved. This CDR3 has 15 amino acids. The V gene lost 5 bases and the J gene lost 1 base, with 17 bases spanning the gap. From germline, CDR1 is GTSNPN and CDR2 SVGIG (reference sequence). The DNA of the CDR3 is TGTGCCTGGCTCCCTACTTTCGTGTCGAACACTGAAGCTTTCTTT. Its protein is CAWLPTFVSNTEAFF.

This chain joins TRBV29-1 and TRBJ2-5; the D gene is possibly TRBD2 (6 bases). CDR1 SQVTM and CDR2 ANQGSEA come from the germline V gene. The CDR3 has 17 amino acids. The V end lost 1 base, the J end lost 1 base, and 19 bases lay between the germline ends. The CDR3 reads CSVEVLGLPGGQETQYF. CDR3 coding DNA: TGCAGCGTTGAAGTTTTGGGACTTCCCGGGGGCCAAGAGACCCAGTACTTC.

The chain has TRBV7-3 and TRBJ2-5, with D maybe TRBD1 (6 bases). The CDR3 spans 16 residues. V lost 2 bases to trimming and J lost 4 bases, with 17 bases between them. Looked up from germline, CDR1 is SGHTA and CDR2 is FQGTGA. The CDR3 DNA follows: TGTGCCAGCAGCTTATTTGGAAGGGGGTCTGGAGAGACCCAGTACTTC. Translation: CASSLFGRGSGETQYF.

This clone was picked up one time. This chain links TRBV5-6 with TRBJ2-3; no clear D gene. The CDR3 runs 11 residues. Trimming removed 1 base at V and 8 bases at J, with 5 bases between. Germline assignment: CDR1 SGHDT and CDR2 YYEEEE. The CDR3 DNA is TGTGCCAGCAGCTTGCTAGGTACGCAGTATTTT. Amino acids: CASSLLGTQYF.

The chain employs TRBV2 and TRBJ1-4; TRBD1 agrees at 7 bases. V lost 4 bases and J lost 7; bases outside the gene matches: 6. The CDR3 covers 14 residues. Germline CDR1 and CDR2: SNHLY and FYNNEI. CDR3 sequence reads: CASSVDRDGEKLFF. Here the CDR3 DNA reads TGTGCCAGCAGTGTTGACAGGGATGGTGAAAAACTGTTTTTT.

The rearrangement joins TRBV27 to TRBJ2-5; D perhaps matches TRBD1 (5 bases). Germline CDR1 MNHEY, CDR2 SMNVEV (reference sequence). Trimming shortened V by 4 bases and J by 6 bases, and 18 bases separated the two germline ends. The CDR3 consists of 15 residues. The CDR3 loop is CASSSLKGRVQTQYF. DNA of the CDR3: TGTGCCAGCAGTTCTCTGAAAGGCAGGGTCCAGACCCAGTACTTC.

This rearrangement joins TRBV6-1 to TRBJ1-2; TRBD1 might be the D (5 bases). The CDR3 length is 14 residues. CDR1 MNHNS and CDR2 SASEGT come from the germline V gene. V lost 6 bases and J lost 8, with 19 bases in between. The CDR3 bases are TGTGCCAGCAGCGGGGGGGGTGTTTATTGGGGCTACACCTTC. Translated: CASSGGGVYWGYTF.

V usage is TRBV11-3 and J usage is TRBJ2-3, with 8 bases lining up with TRBD2. Looked up from germline, CDR1 is SGHNT and CDR2 is YENEEA. V dropped 2 bases and J dropped 0; count of bases not matched to a gene: 4. The CDR3 covers 16 residues. This chain's CDR3 is CASSLRASGSTDTQYF. DNA of the CDR3: TGTGCCAGCAGCTTAAGGGCTAGCGGGAGCACAGATACGCAGTATTTT.

The V and J genes are TRBV6-6 and TRBJ1-3; a possible D gene is TRBD1 (5 bases). The CDR3 runs 15 residues. Germline CDR1 reads MNHNY; CDR2 reads SVGAGI (reference sequence). V was clipped by 2 bases and J by 2 bases, with 10 bases between them. CDR3 sequence reads: CASSYGAGTGNTIYF. The DNA for the CDR3 is TGTGCCAGCAGTTACGGGGCAGGGACTGGAAACACCATATATTTT.

V usage is TRBV27 and J usage is TRBJ2-3; tentatively, D is TRBD2 (6 bases). The germline CDR1 and CDR2 sequences are MNHEY and SMNVEV (reference sequence). Trimming pared 2 bases from V and 3 bases from J, leaving 12 bases between. This CDR3 is 15 amino acids long. The chain's CDR3 is CASSLGGSGTDTQYF. CDR3 DNA sequence: TGTGCCAGCAGTTTAGGGGGGAGTGGGACAGATACGCAGTATTTT.

The chain couples TRBV6-5 to TRBJ1-2; TRBD1 matches at 9 bases. J lost 8 bases, V lost 3 bases, and 7 bases had no gene match. The CDR3 loop spans 14 amino acids. The V gene's germline CDR1 is MNHEY and CDR2 SVGAGI. The DNA for the CDR3 is TGTGCCAGCAGTTATTGGGACAGGGAGGGAGGCTACACCTTC. Amino acid sequence: CASSYWDREGGYTF.

This clone was found once. The chain's CDR3 is CAWSVKGGPFIQPQHF. CDR3 nucleotide sequence: TGTGCCTGGAGTGTAAAGGGGGGGCCATTTATTCAGCCCCAGCATTTT. This chain joins TRBV30 and TRBJ1-5, with a weak D call TRBD1 (6 bases). In germline, CDR1 is GTSNPN, CDR2 SVGIG (reference sequence). CDR3 size: 16 residues. V was trimmed by 0 bases and J by 6 bases, leaving 18 bases between them.